The sequence of this T cell receptor (beta chain) was determined in a study of blood T cell repertoires in COVID-19. Study details: Italy, Spain and the United States were the sources of the convalescent and acute COVID-19 samples. Nucleic acid was either cDNA or gDNA, and it came from T cells, B-cell-depleted T cells, or PBMCs.

The assay was immunoSEQ multiplex PCR, and TCRdb's table has in-frame clones only and misses some. The sample holds 140,000 to 150,000 clones, about 87% seen once. Trimming cost V 0 bases and J 7 bases, with 16 bases left between them. The CDR3 covers 15 residues. Germline V gene data show CDR1 as SGHRS and CDR2 as YFSETQ. This receptor was taken from a woman between 50 and 59 years old with acute or convalescent COVID-19. Sequencing was carried out using peripheral blood. The gene calls are TRBV5-1 and TRBJ1-2, with a possible D match to TRBD1 (5 bases). The CDR3 loop is CASSLEGRGPAGYTF. In DNA form, the CDR3 reads TGCGCCAGCAGCTTGGAGGGGCGGGGTCCTGCTGGCTACACCTTC.